A selection of T cell receptor beta chains follows, all from one sample in a study of blood T cell repertoires in COVID-19. Sequencing used immunoSEQ multiplex PCR; TCRdb keeps in-frame clones, though not all of them. The repertoire holds 380,000 or so clones, with 75% to 90% as singletons. The sequencing sample was made of peripheral blood. The origin of the receptors is a woman aged 55-69 years with COVID-19, enrolled during active disease. The CDR3 runs from the conserved cysteine through the conserved F or W. Fields, in order: clone size, V gene, J gene, D gene, CDR3 protein. The D gene is left open where the match is weak. A row's size may be missing; if present it is once, few, many or a size class.

size: .
V: TRBV25-1
J: TRBJ1-2
D: TRBD1
CDR3: CASSESTGANYGYTF

size: .
V: TRBV9
J: TRBJ2-1
D: .
CDR3: CASSASEGTYNEQFF

size: .
V: TRBV6-5
J: TRBJ1-3
D: .
CDR3: CASSYSWEISGNTIYF

size: .
V: TRBV12-5
J: TRBJ2-1
D: TRBD2
CDR3: CASGLVEGLGTYNEQFF

size: .
V: TRBV3-1/TRBV3-2
J: TRBJ2-1
D: .
CDR3: CASSQESGWDFRVREQFF

size: .
V: TRBV27
J: TRBJ1-2
D: TRBD1
CDR3: CASTHDYHRGYGYTF

size: .
V: TRBV6-4
J: TRBJ1-5
D: .
CDR3: CASSDSIGEGNQPQHF

size: once
V: TRBV30
J: TRBJ1-6
D: .
CDR3: CAWSYLNSPLHF

size: .
V: TRBV19
J: TRBJ1-4
D: .
CDR3: CASSVQNNEKLFF

size: .
V: TRBV19
J: TRBJ1-5
D: TRBD1
CDR3: CASSHRGSDQPQHF

size: .
V: TRBV5-5
J: TRBJ2-3
D: TRBD2
CDR3: CASSFLATSRTDTQYF

size: .
V: TRBV29-1
J: TRBJ2-7
D: .
CDR3: CSVESHRGGEQYF

size: .
V: TRBV11-2
J: TRBJ2-1
D: TRBD1
CDR3: CASSYGQGSDEQFF

size: .
V: TRBV5-1
J: TRBJ2-3
D: TRBD2
CDR3: CASSLSREADTQYF

size: .
V: TRBV6-5
J: TRBJ2-5
D: .
CDR3: CASRNLNGETQYF

size: .
V: TRBV11-3
J: TRBJ2-1
D: .
CDR3: CASSLVNHEQFF

size: .
V: TRBV9
J: TRBJ2-2
D: TRBD2
CDR3: CASSVGLAGSPGELFF

size: once
V: TRBV5-5
J: TRBJ2-1
D: TRBD2
CDR3: CASSSGTSNSQFF

size: .
V: TRBV3-1/TRBV3-2
J: TRBJ1-1
D: TRBD1
CDR3: CASSPTGDTEAFF

size: .
V: TRBV3-1/TRBV3-2
J: TRBJ2-7
D: .
CDR3: CASSPGRVRYEQYF

size: .
V: TRBV11-2
J: TRBJ1-4
D: TRBD1
CDR3: CASSSLDRDDEKLFF

size: .
V: TRBV12-3/TRBV12-4
J: TRBJ2-1
D: TRBD2
CDR3: CASSWGGEQFF

size: .
V: TRBV4-1
J: TRBJ2-2
D: .
CDR3: CASSQDWGSGTNTGELFF

size: .
V: TRBV7-9
J: TRBJ1-2
D: .
CDR3: CASSTQYQGSYGYTF

size: .
V: TRBV29-1
J: TRBJ1-2
D: .
CDR3: CSVERAYGYTF

size: once
V: TRBV2
J: TRBJ1-1
D: .
CDR3: CASSKTGMNTEAFF

size: .
V: TRBV4-2
J: TRBJ2-3
D: .
CDR3: CASSQDSSVTDTQYF

size: .
V: TRBV6-5
J: TRBJ1-4
D: .
CDR3: CASSPNREKLFF

size: .
V: TRBV19
J: TRBJ1-4
D: .
CDR3: CASSIVSDNEKLFF

size: .
V: TRBV11-3
J: TRBJ2-7
D: .
CDR3: CASSLEGATYEQYF

size: .
V: TRBV5-1
J: TRBJ2-2
D: .
CDR3: CASRITHNTGELFF

size: .
V: TRBV7-2
J: TRBJ2-4
D: .
CDR3: CASSLDWGELAKNIQYF

size: .
V: TRBV2
J: TRBJ1-5
D: TRBD1
CDR3: CASSGDRDQPQHF

size: .
V: TRBV5-4
J: TRBJ2-2
D: .
CDR3: CASSSDPSGPNTGELFF

size: few
V: TRBV30
J: TRBJ1-6
D: .
CDR3: CAWSGFSSSPLHF

size: .
V: TRBV7-3
J: TRBJ2-3
D: .
CDR3: CASSLQGTDTQYF

size: .
V: TRBV10-3
J: TRBJ2-3
D: .
CDR3: CATRLGDTQYF

size: .
V: TRBV19
J: TRBJ1-2
D: .
CDR3: CASSFQVDNYGYTF

size: few
V: TRBV4-1
J: TRBJ2-1
D: .
CDR3: CASSQEPTGEQFF

size: .
V: TRBV18
J: TRBJ2-7
D: .
CDR3: CASSPLGEEDEQYF

size: .
V: TRBV19
J: TRBJ2-3
D: .
CDR3: CASSIQGSTDTQYF

size: .
V: TRBV15
J: TRBJ2-5
D: TRBD1
CDR3: CATSRGDRAGGETQYF

size: .
V: TRBV23-1
J: TRBJ2-7
D: .
CDR3: CASSHHGPRTFYEQYF

size: few
V: TRBV24-1
J: TRBJ1-4
D: .
CDR3: CATSDPCMTGGF

size: few
V: TRBV29-1
J: TRBJ2-2
D: TRBD1
CDR3: CSVLIGTGGPGELFF

size: .
V: TRBV2
J: TRBJ2-1
D: .
CDR3: CASSAGRGLAMDQQFF

size: .
V: TRBV6-6
J: TRBJ1-2
D: .
CDR3: CASSSEGYGYTF

size: .
V: TRBV6-1
J: TRBJ2-1
D: TRBD2
CDR3: CASSVTSGGLYNEQFF

size: .
V: TRBV6-5
J: TRBJ1-2
D: .
CDR3: CASSLGQYYGYTF

size: once
V: TRBV7-3
J: TRBJ1-1
D: .
CDR3: CASSLTRDWNTEAFF

size: .
V: TRBV19
J: TRBJ2-3
D: TRBD2
CDR3: CASSIKKTSGGRRDTQYF

size: .
V: TRBV4-2
J: TRBJ1-4
D: TRBD1
CDR3: CASSQLTGTNEKLFF

size: .
V: TRBV2
J: TRBJ1-1
D: .
CDR3: CASSDLQGSTEAFF

size: .
V: TRBV14
J: TRBJ2-5
D: TRBD1
CDR3: CASSQRTGATQETQYF